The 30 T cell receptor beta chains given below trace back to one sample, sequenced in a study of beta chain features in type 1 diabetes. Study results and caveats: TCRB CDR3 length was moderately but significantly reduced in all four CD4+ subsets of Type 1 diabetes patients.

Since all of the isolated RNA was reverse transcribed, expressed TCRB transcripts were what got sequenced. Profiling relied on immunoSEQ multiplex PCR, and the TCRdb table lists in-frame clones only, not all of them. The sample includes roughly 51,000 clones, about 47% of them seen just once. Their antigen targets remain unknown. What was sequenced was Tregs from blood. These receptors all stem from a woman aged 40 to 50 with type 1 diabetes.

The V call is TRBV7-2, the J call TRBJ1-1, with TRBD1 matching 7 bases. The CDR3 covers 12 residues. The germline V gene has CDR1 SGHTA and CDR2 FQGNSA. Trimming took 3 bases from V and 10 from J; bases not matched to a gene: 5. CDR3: CASSLTGFGAFF. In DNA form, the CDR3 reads TGTGCCAGCAGCTTGACAGGGTTCGGAGCTTTCTTT. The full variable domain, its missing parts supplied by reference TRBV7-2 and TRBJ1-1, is GAGVSQSPSNKVTEKGKDVELRCDPISGHTALYWYRQSLGQGLEFLIYFQGNSAPDKSGLPSDRFSAERTGGSVSTLTIQRTQQEDSAVYLCASSLTGFGAFFGQGTRLTVV.

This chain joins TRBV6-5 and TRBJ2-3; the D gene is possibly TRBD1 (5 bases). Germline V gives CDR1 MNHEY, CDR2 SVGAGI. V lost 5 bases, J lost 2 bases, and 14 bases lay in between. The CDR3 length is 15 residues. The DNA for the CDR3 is TGTGCCAGCAGTCCACTCAGGGTGCCCACAGATACGCAGTATTTT. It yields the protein CASSPLRVPTDTQYF.

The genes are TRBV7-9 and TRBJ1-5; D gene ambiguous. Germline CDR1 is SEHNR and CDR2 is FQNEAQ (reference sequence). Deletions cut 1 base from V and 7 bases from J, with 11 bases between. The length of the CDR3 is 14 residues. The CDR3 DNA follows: TGTGCCAGCAGCTTAGGACGGGAAGAGCAGCCCCAGCATTTT. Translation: CASSLGREEQPQHF.

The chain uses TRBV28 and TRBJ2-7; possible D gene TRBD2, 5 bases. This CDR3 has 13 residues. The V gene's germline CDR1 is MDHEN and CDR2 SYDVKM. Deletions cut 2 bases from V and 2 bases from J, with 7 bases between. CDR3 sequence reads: CASSLVATYEQYF. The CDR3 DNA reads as TGTGCCAGCAGTTTAGTAGCGACCTACGAGCAGTACTTC.

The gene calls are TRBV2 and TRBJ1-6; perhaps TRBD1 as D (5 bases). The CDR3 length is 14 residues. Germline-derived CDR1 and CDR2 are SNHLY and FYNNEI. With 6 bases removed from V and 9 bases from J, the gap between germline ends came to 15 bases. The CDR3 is CASRLTDSGSPLHF. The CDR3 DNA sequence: TGTGCCAGCAGATTGACAGATTCAGGTTCACCCCTCCACTTT.

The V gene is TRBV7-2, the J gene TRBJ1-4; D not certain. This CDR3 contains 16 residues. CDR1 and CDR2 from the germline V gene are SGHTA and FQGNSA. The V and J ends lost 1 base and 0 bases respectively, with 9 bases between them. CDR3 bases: TGTGCCAGCAGCTTAGGAGGCGGGGCAACTAATGAAAAACTGTTTTTT. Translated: CASSLGGGATNEKLFF. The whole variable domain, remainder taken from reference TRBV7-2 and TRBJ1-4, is GAGVSQSPSNKVTEKGKDVELRCDPISGHTALYWYRQSLGQGLEFLIYFQGNSAPDKSGLPSDRFSAERTGGSVSTLTIQRTQQEDSAVYLCASSLGGGATNEKLFFGSGTQLSVL.

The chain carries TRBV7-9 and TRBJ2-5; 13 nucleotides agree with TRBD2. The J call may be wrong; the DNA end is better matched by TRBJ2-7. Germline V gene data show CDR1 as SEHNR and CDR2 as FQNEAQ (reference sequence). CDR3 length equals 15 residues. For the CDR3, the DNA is TGTGCCAGCAGCCGGACTAGCGGGAGAGTCTACGAGCAGTACTTC. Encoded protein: CASSRTSGRVYEQYF.

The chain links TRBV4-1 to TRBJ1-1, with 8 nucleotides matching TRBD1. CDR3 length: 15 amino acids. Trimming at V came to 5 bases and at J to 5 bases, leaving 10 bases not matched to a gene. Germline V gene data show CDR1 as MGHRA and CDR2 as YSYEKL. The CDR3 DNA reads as TGCGCCAGCAGCTCCGGGACAGGATGGGAGACTGAAGCTTTCTTT. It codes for CASSSGTGWETEAFF.

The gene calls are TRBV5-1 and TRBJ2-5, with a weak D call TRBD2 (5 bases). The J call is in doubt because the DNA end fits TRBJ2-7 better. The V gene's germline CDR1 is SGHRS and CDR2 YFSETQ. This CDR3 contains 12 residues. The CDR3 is CASSDGDYEQYF. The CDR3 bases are TGCGCCAGCAGTGACGGGGACTACGAGCAGTACTTC.

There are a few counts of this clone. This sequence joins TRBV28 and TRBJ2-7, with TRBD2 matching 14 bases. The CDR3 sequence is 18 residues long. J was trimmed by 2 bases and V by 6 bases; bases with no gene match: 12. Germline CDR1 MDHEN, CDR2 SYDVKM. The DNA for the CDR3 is TGTGCCAGCAGGAGACTAGCGGGAGGGCCTCCTCCAACCTACGAGCAGTACTTC. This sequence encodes CASRRLAGGPPPTYEQYF.

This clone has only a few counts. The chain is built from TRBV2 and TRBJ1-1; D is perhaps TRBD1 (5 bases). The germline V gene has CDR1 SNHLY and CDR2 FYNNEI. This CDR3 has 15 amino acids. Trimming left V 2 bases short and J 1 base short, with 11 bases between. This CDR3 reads CASSERGRRNTEAFF. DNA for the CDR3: TGTGCCAGCAGTGAACGGGGGAGACGGAACACTGAAGCTTTCTTT.

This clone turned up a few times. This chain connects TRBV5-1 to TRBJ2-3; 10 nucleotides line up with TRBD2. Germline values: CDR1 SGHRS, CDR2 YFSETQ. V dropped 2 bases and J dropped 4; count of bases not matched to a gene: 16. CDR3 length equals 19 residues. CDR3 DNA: TGCGCCAGCAGCTTTACTGACGACCTTAGCGGGGGGCGGGCAGATACGCAGTATTTT. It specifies CASSFTDDLSGGRADTQYF.

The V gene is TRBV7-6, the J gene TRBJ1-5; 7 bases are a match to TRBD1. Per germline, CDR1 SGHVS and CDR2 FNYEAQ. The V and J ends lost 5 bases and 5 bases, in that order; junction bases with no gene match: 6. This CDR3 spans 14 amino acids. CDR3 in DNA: TGTGCCAGCAGCACAGGGGTGGGGGATCAGCCCCAGCATTTT. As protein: CASSTGVGDQPQHF.

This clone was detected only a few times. In DNA form, the CDR3 reads TGTGCCAGTAGTATGACCGCCGGGACAGAAGCCTACGAGCAGTACTTC. Protein sequence: CASSMTAGTEAYEQYF. The V gene is TRBV19, the J gene TRBJ2-7; TRBD1 agrees at 7 bases. Germline CDR1 and CDR2: LNHDA and SQIVND (reference sequence). CDR3 length: 16 amino acids. The J segment lost 2 bases and the V segment lost 3 bases, leaving 10 bases of the junction unmatched.

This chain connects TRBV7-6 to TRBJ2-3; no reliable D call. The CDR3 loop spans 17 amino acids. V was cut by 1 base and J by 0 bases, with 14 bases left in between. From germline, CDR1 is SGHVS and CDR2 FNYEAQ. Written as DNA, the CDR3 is TGTGCCAGCAGCTTAGTCCGCTTAGCTACTAGCACAGATACGCAGTATTTT. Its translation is CASSLVRLATSTDTQYF.

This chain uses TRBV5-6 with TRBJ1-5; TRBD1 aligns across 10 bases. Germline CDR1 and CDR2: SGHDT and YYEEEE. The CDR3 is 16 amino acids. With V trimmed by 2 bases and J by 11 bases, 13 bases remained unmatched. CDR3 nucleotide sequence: TGTGCCAGCAGCTTACGGGTCCCGGGACAGGGGCTGACCCAGCATTTT. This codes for CASSLRVPGQGLTQHF.

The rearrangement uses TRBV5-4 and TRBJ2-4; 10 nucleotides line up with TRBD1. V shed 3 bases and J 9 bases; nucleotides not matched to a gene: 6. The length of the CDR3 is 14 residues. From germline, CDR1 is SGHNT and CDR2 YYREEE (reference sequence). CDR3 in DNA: TGTGCCAGCAGCTCCCAGGGACAGGGGTCCATTCAGTACTTC. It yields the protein CASSSQGQGSIQYF.

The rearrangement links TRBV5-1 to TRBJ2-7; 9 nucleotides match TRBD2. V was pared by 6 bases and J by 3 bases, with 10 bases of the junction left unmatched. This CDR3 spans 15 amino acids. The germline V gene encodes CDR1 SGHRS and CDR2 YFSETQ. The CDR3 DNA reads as TGCGCCAGCACAATTTGGGCTAGCGGGGACTACGAGCAGTACTTC. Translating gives CASTIWASGDYEQYF. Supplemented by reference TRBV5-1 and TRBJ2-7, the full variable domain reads KAGVTQTPRYLIKTRGQQVTLSCSPISGHRSVSWYQQTPGQGLQFLFEYFSETQRNKGNFPGRFSGRQFSNSRSEMNVSTLELGDSALYLCASTIWASGDYEQYFGPGTRLTVT.

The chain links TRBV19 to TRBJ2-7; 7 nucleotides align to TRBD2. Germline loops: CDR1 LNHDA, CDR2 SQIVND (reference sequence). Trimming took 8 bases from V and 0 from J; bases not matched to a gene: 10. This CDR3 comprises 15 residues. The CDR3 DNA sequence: TGTGCCAGTGGCAATAGCGGGCACTCCTCCTACGAGCAGTACTTC. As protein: CASGNSGHSSYEQYF.

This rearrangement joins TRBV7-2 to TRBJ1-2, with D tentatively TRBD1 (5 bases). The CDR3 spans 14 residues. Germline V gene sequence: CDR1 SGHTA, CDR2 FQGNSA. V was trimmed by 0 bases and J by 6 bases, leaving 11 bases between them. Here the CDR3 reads CASSLAPGRNGYTF. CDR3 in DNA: TGTGCCAGCAGCTTAGCCCCAGGGAGGAATGGCTACACCTTC.

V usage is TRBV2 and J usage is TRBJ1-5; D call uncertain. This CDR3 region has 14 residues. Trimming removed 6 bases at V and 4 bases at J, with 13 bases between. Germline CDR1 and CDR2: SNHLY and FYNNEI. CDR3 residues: CASSDRGENQPQHF. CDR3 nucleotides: TGTGCCAGCAGCGACCGAGGTGAGAATCAGCCCCAGCATTTT. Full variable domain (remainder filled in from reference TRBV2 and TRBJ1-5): EPEVTQTPSHQVTQMGQEVILRCVPISNHLYFYWYRQILGQKVEFLVSFYNNEISEKSEIFDDQFSVERPDGSNFTLKIRSTKLEDSAMYFCASSDRGENQPQHFGDGTRLSIL.

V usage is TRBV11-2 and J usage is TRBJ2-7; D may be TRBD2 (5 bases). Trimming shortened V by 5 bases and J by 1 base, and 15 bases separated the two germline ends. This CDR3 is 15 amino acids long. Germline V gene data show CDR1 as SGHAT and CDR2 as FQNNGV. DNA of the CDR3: TGTGCCAGCAGCAGCCGACGGAGGCTATCCTACGAGCAGTACTTC. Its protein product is CASSSRRRLSYEQYF.

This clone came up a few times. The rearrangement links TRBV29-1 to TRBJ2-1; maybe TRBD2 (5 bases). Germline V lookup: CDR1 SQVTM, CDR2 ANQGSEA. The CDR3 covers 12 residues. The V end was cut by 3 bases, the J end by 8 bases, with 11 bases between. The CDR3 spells CSVDPFGDEQFF. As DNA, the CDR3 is TGCAGCGTTGATCCCTTCGGGGATGAGCAGTTCTTC.

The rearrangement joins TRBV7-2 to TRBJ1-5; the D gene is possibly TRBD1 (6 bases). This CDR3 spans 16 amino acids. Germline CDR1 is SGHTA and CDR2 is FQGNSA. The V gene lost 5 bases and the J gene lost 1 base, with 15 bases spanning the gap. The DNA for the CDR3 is TGTGCCAGCAGCCAGCTTGGCAGGGGAAGCAATCAGCCCCAGCATTTT. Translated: CASSQLGRGSNQPQHF.

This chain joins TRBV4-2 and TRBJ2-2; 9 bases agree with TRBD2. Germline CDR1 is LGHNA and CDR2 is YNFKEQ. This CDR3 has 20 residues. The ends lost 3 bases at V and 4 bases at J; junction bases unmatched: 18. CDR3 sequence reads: CASSQLGMGSGSFGTGELFF. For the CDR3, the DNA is TGTGCCAGCAGCCAGCTGGGGATGGGTAGCGGGAGCTTTGGCACCGGGGAGCTGTTTTTT.

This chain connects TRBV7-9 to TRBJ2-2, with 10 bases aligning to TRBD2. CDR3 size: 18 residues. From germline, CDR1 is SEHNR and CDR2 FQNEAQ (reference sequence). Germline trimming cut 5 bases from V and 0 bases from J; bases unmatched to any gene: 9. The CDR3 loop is CASSPRRAGGPNTGELFF. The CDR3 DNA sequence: TGTGCCAGCAGCCCCCGAAGAGCGGGGGGGCCGAACACCGGGGAGCTGTTTTTT. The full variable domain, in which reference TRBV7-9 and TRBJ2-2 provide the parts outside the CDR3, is DTGVSQNPRHKITKRGQNVTFRCDPISEHNRLYWYRQTLGQGPEFLTYFQNEAQLEKSRLLSDRFSAERPKGSFSTLEIQRTEQGDSAMYLCASSPRRAGGPNTGELFFGEGSRLTVL.

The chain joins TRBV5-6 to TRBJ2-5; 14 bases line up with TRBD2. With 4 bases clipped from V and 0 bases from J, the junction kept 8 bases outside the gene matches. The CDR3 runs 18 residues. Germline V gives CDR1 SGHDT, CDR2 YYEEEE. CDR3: CASSLGTSGGPYQETQYF. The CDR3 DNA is TGTGCCAGCAGCCTAGGGACTAGCGGGGGCCCGTACCAAGAGACCCAGTACTTC.

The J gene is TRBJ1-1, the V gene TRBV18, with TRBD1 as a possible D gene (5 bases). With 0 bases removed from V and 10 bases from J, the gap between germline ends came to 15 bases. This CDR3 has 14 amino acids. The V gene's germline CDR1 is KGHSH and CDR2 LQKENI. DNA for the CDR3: TGTGCCAGCTCACCACCGAGCAGGGCTTGGGGAGCTTTCTTT. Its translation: CASSPPSRAWGAFF.

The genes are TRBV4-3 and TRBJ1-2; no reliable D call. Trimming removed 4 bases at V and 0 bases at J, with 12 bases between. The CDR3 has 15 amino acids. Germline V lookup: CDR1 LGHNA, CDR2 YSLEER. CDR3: CASSRQLGSNYGYTF. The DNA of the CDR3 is TGCGCCAGCAGCCGCCAGTTGGGCTCTAACTATGGCTACACCTTC.

The CDR3 reads CASSIMGTSYNEQFF. In DNA form, the CDR3 reads TGTGCCAGTAGTATAATGGGGACTAGCTATAATGAGCAGTTCTTC. The rearrangement links TRBV19 to TRBJ2-1; 9 positions match TRBD2. CDR3 length equals 15 residues. Germline CDR1 reads LNHDA; CDR2 reads SQIVND (reference sequence). After removal of 2 bases from V and 7 bases from J, the junction contained 6 bases not matched to a gene.